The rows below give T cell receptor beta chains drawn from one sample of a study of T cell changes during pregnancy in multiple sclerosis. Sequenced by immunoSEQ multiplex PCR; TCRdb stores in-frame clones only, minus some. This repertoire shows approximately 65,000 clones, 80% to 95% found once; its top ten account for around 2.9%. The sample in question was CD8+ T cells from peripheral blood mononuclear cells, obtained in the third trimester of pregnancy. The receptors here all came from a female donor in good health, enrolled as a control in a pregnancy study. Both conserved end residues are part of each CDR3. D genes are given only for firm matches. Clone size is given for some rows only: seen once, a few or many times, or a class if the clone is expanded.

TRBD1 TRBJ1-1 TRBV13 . TGTGCCAGCAGCCCATTAGAAGGACAGGATATGAACACTGAAGCTTTCTTT CASSPLEGQDMNTEAFF
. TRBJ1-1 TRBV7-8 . TGTGCCAGCAGCTTAGCTCCTGGGGACTTGAACACTGAAGCTTTCTTT CASSLAPGDLNTEAFF
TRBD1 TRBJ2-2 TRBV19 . TGTGCCAGTCGGGACAGGGGGCAAGCCGGGGAGCTGTTTTTT CASRDRGQAGELFF
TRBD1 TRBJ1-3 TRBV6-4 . TGTGCCAGCAGTGACTCGATTGAGGGACAGCGATCCCACTCTGGAAACACCATATATTTT CASSDSIEGQRSHSGNTIYF
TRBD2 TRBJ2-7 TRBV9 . TGTGCCAGCAGCGTAGGAGCTAGCGGGGCCGACTACGAGCAGTACTTC CASSVGASGADYEQYF
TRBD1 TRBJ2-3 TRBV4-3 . TGCGCCAGCAGCCAATCGACAGGGGGTACAGATACGCAGTATTTT CASSQSTGGTDTQYF
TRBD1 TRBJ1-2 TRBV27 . TGTGCCAGCAGTATCGGACAGGGGGATGGCTACACCTTC CASSIGQGDGYTF
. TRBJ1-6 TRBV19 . TGTGCCAGTAGTATGGACAGAGTGGCGGGACCCCTCCACTTT CASSMDRVAGPLHF
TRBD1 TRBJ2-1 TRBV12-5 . TGTGCTAGTGGTGCCGAGACAGGGATCTACAATGAGCAGTTCTTC CASGAETGIYNEQFF
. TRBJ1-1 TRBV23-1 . TGCGCCAGCAGTACCCCTGATCCGAGACAGGATCCCGAAGCTTTCTTT CASSTPDPRQDPEAFF
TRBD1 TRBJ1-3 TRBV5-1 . TGCGCCAGCAGCTTGGCCCTCTTTGGACAGGAGACTTCTGGAAACACCATATATTTT CASSLALFGQETSGNTIYF
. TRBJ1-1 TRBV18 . TGTGCCAGCTCACCCCTACGGGGGATGGTGAACACTGAAGCTTTCTTT CASSPLRGMVNTEAFF
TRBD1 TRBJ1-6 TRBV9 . TGTGCCAGCAGCGCCGGATTGACAGGGTTTAATTCACCCCTCCACTTT CASSAGLTGFNSPLHF
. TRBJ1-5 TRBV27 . TGTGCCAGCAGTAAGGGACACCCTAGCAATCAGCCCCAGCATTTT CASSKGHPSNQPQHF
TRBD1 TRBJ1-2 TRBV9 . TGTGCCAGCAGCGGGACAGGGGGCGCTTACTATGGCTACACCTTC CASSGTGGAYYGYTF
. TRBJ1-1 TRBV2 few TGTGCCAGACAGGACCTGAACACTGAAGCTTTCTTT CARQDLNTEAFF
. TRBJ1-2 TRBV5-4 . TGTGCCAGCAGCCCGGAGCGCCAGGGTTATGGCTACACCTTC CASSPERQGYGYTF
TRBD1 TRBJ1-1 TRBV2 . TGTGCCAGCAGTGAGGACAGGGATGTATCGAGAGACGCTGAAGCTTTCTTT CASSEDRDVSRDAEAFF
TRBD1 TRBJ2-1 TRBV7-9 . TGTGCCAGCAGCCTCACCACAGGGGTGAGAAAGAATGAGCAGTTCTTC CASSLTTGVRKNEQFF